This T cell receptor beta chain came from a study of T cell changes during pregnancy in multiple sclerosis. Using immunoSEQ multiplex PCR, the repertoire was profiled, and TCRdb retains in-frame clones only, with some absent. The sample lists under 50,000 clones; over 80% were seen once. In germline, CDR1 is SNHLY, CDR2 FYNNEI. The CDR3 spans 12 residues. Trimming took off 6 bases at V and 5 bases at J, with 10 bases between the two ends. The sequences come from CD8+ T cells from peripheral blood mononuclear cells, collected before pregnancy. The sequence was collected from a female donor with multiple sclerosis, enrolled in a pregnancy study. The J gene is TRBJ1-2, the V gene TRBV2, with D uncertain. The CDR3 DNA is TGTGCCAGCAGGGGCGACATTTATGGCTACACCTTC. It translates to CASRGDIYGYTF.